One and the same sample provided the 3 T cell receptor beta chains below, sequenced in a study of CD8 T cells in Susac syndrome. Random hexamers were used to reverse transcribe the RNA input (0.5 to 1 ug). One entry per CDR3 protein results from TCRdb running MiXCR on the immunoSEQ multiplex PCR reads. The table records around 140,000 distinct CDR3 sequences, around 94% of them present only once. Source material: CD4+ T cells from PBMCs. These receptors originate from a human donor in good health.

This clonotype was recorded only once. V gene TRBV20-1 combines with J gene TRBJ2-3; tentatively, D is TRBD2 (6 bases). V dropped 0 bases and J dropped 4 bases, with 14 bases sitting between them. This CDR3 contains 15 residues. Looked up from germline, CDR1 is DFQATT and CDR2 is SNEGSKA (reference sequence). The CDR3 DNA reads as TGCAGTGCTAGAGATGGGGCTAGCGCCTCAGATACGCAGTATTTT. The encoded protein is CSARDGASASDTQYF.

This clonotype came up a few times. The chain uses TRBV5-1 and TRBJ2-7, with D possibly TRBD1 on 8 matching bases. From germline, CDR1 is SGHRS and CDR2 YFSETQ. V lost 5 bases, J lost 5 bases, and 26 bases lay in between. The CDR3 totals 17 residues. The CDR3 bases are TGCGCCAGCAGACAGGGGGGGACAGGCGGTCTTGGGGACGAGCAGTACTTC. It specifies CASRQGGTGGLGDEQYF.

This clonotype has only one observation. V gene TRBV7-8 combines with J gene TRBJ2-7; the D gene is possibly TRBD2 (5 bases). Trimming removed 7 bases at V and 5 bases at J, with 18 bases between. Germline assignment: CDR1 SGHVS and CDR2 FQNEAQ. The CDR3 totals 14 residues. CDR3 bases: TGTGCCAGCACCATAGCCGGGCTAGCCCACGAGCAGTACTTC. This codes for CASTIAGLAHEQYF.